This T cell receptor beta chain was captured in a study of tumor-infiltrating lymphocytes in primary liver carcinoma. Across the study: Aged between 30 and 69 years, the patients were men and women. About 3.65 to 7.13 million productive TCRbeta reads were obtained from the samples, with similar numbers across tissue types. General observations from the study: Compared with blood, tumor repertoires held significantly more in their top 250 clones.

On this clonotype itself: Its antigen is still unknown. One end of the junction varies from germline; a read error may be responsible.

Researchers drew blood RNA from unsorted whole blood and extracted germline DNA as well. Germline V CDR1 and CDR2: SGHAT, FQDESV (reference sequence). The CDR3 has 13 residues. TCR beta cDNA was made from 400 to 500 ng total RNA with a constant-region primer. Employing slightly modified ARM-PCR, three nested multiplex PCR rounds were run, and these gave rise to the TCR beta libraries. Amplification in the first two PCR rounds was performed using TRBV1-TRBV30 forward primers and a C-beta reverse primer for 10 cycles each. TCRdb ran MiXCR on the multiplex PCR reads and lists one entry per CDR3 protein. The sample yields a few hundred thousand distinct CDR3 sequences, more than 55% seen once.

The chain employs TRBV11-1 and TRBJ2-7, with TRBD1 identical over 7 bases. The sequence derives from a woman in her thirties with primary liver carcinoma and hepatitis B virus infection. The material sequenced was peripheral blood. CDR3 loop: CVSSSGQAWEQYF. CDR3 DNA: TGTGTCAGCAGCTCTGGACAGGCGTGGGAGCAGTACTTC.